A single TCR beta chain is shown here with its context. Its specificity is unknown. This sample is part of a study of T cell responses to AZD1222 COVID-19 vaccine. Trimming left V 2 bases short and J 3 bases short, with 5 bases between. CDR1 and CDR2 (germline): SGHNT, YYREEE (reference sequence). The CDR3 consists of 12 residues. Whole-study findings and limits: Repertoire samples came only from after the peak T cell response.

This table comes from immunoSEQ multiplex PCR, and its TCRdb copy is limited to in-frame clones, with some not included. In the table there are 130,000 or so clones, approximately 93% of which are singletons. The source is an adult in good health. V is TRBV5-4 and J is TRBJ2-5; no definite D call. The sequenced sample was peripheral blood, obtained on day 0 of MenACWY control vaccination. CDR3 sequence (DNA): TGTGCCAGCAGCTTTGACGAAGAGACCCAGTACTTC. It yields the protein CASSFDEETQYF.